These 18 T cell receptor beta chains were all obtained from the same sample, sequenced in a study of cytomegalovirus exposure and HLA in healthy donors. 60 Vbeta and 13 Jbeta primers were used in PCR. Generated by immunoSEQ multiplex PCR, the TCRdb table keeps only in-frame clones and is missing some. Here the sample spans some 140,000 clones, over 70% being singletons. Sequencing input: PBMCs. The receptors come from a man aged 18 to 30 in good health and CMV-seronegative.

This clone was picked up a small number of times. This chain uses TRBV9 with TRBJ2-2; D is unresolved. Looked up from germline, CDR1 is SGDLS and CDR2 is YYNGEE. The CDR3 consists of 13 residues. Trimming removed 3 bases at V and 2 bases at J, with 5 bases between. CDR3 coding DNA: TGTGCCAGCAGCGCCAGTAACACCGGGGAGCTGTTTTTT. This codes for CASSASNTGELFF.

V and J are TRBV12-5 and TRBJ1-6; 8 bases agree with TRBD1. Per germline, CDR1 LGHNT and CDR2 FRNRAP. The CDR3 totals 14 residues. V lost 6 bases to trimming and J lost 6 bases; unmatched junction nucleotides: 4. CDR3 protein: CASGVQGGNSPLHF. The CDR3 DNA reads as TGTGCTAGTGGGGTACAGGGGGGTAATTCACCCCTCCACTTT.

The chain combines TRBV7-3 with TRBJ2-6; D is possibly TRBD2 (5 bases). The germline V gene encodes CDR1 SGHTA and CDR2 FQGTGA. V was cut by 4 bases and J by 2 bases, with 12 bases left in between. The length of the CDR3 is 16 residues. The CDR3 coding sequence is TGTGCCAGCAGCTCCGGACTGGGCGCTGGGGCCAACGTCCTGACTTTC. It yields the protein CASSSGLGAGANVLTF.

This clone has just a few counts. The rearrangement uses TRBV2 and TRBJ1-1; a possible D gene is TRBD1 (5 bases). Germline CDR1 reads SNHLY; CDR2 reads FYNNEI. The CDR3 is 11 amino acids. Trimming shortened V by 4 bases and J by 11 bases, and 11 bases separated the two germline ends. The CDR3: CASSGTKGAFF. CDR3 DNA: TGTGCCAGCAGTGGAACAAAGGGGGCTTTCTTT.

This chain links TRBV9 with TRBJ2-3, with 10 bases aligning to TRBD1. Germline V gives CDR1 SGDLS, CDR2 YYNGEE. CDR3 size: 18 residues. The ends lost 0 bases at V and 2 bases at J; junction bases unmatched: 9. DNA of the CDR3: TGTGCCAGCAGCGTAGATATCACGACAGGGGGCCACACAGATACGCAGTATTTT. It translates to CASSVDITTGGHTDTQYF.

The chain joins TRBV27 to TRBJ2-5; TRBD1 matches 7 bases. This CDR3 is built from 18 residues. From germline, CDR1 is MNHEY and CDR2 SMNVEV (reference sequence). V shed 4 bases, J shed 0 bases, and the junction held 14 bases outside the gene matches. CDR3 in amino acids: CASSSPKPGQNDQETQYF. CDR3 DNA sequence: TGTGCCAGCAGTTCCCCGAAACCGGGACAGAACGACCAAGAGACCCAGTACTTC.

The J gene is TRBJ1-5, the V gene TRBV12-5; a weak D match, TRBD1 (5 bases). Germline-derived CDR1 and CDR2 are LGHNT and FRNRAP. The V end lost 6 bases, the J end lost 2 bases, and 14 bases lay between the germline ends. The CDR3 loop spans 15 amino acids. CDR3 bases: TGTGCTAGTGGGCCTCAGGGATCGGGCAATCAGCCCCAGCATTTT. Encoded protein: CASGPQGSGNQPQHF.

The chain carries TRBV7-8 and TRBJ1-2; TRBD1 might be the D (5 bases). Germline-derived CDR1 and CDR2 are SGHVS and FQNEAQ. V gave up 5 bases and J gave up 4 bases, with 17 bases separating them. The CDR3 sequence is 15 residues long. The CDR3 spells CASSQNPGVSYGYTF. CDR3 coding DNA: TGTGCCAGCAGCCAGAACCCGGGGGTGAGCTATGGCTACACCTTC.

The genes are TRBV4-2 and TRBJ2-1; 9 positions agree with TRBD1. Trimming at V came to 4 bases and at J to 9 bases, leaving 10 bases not matched to a gene. Germline assignment: CDR1 LGHNA and CDR2 YNFKEQ. There are 15 residues in the CDR3. CDR3 coding DNA: TGTGCCAGCAGCCTAGAGGACAGGGGAATAGGTGAGCAGTTCTTC. Protein product: CASSLEDRGIGEQFF.

The rearrangement joins TRBV5-1 to TRBJ2-7; 7 bases map to TRBD1. The CDR3 consists of 15 residues. CDR1 is SGHRS and CDR2 is YFSETQ in the germline V gene. After removal of 4 bases from V and 1 base from J, the junction contained 8 bases not matched to a gene. The CDR3 DNA reads TGCGCCAGCAGCCCGAGGCCAGGGGGATCCTACGAGCAGTACTTC. It yields the protein CASSPRPGGSYEQYF.

Regarding this clone: One junction end disagrees with the germline gene, perhaps due to a read error. Here the CDR3 DNA reads TGTTCCAGCAGCTTACTACAGCACAATGAGCAGTTCTTC. This translates into CSSSLLQHNEQFF. The V and J genes are TRBV7-9 and TRBJ2-1; no clear D gene. Per germline, CDR1 SEHNR and CDR2 FQNEAQ (reference sequence). The CDR3 extends over 13 amino acids. Full variable domain (rest looked up from reference TRBV7-9 and TRBJ2-1): DTGVSQNPRHKITKRGQNVTFRCDPISEHNRLYWYRQTLGQGPEFLTYFQNEAQLEKSRLLSDRFSAERPKGSFSTLEIQRTEQGDSAMYLCSSSLLQHNEQFFGPGTRLTVL.

V usage is TRBV6-5 and J usage is TRBJ1-2, with 10 bases identical to TRBD1. The CDR3 has 12 amino acids. The germline CDR1 and CDR2 sequences are MNHEY and SVGAGI. The J segment lost 4 bases and the V segment lost 10 bases, leaving 3 bases of the junction unmatched. The CDR3 region is CATRTGGYGYTF. CDR3 bases: TGTGCCACAAGGACAGGGGGCTATGGCTACACCTTC.

This clone came up a few times. CDR3 protein: CVVGAGAEAFF. CDR3 DNA: TGTGTAGTGGGGGCGGGGGCTGAAGCTTTCTTT. This chain uses TRBV10-3 with TRBJ1-1; D might be TRBD1 (6 bases). The CDR3 has 11 residues. Germline values: CDR1 ENHRY, CDR2 SYGVKD.

This chain uses TRBV5-1 with TRBJ1-4; D is perhaps TRBD1 (5 bases). Germline V gene data show CDR1 as SGHRS and CDR2 as YFSETQ. Deletions cut 3 bases from V and 4 bases from J, with 10 bases between. There are 14 residues in the CDR3. CDR3 loop: CASSWGLGNEKLFF. The CDR3 coding sequence is TGCGCCAGCAGCTGGGGACTCGGTAATGAAAAACTGTTTTTT.

The chain joins TRBV6-5 to TRBJ1-2; no definite D call. Trimming removed 0 bases from V and 8 bases from J, with 13 bases in between. The CDR3 sequence is 14 residues long. Germline V gene sequence: CDR1 MNHEY, CDR2 SVGAGI. For the CDR3, the DNA is TGTGCCAGCAGTTACTCGAGCGGGCGACGGGGCTACACCTTC. Its protein is CASSYSSGRRGYTF.

The genes are TRBV11-2 and TRBJ2-7, with 8 bases aligning to TRBD1. The CDR3 spans 16 residues. From germline, CDR1 is SGHAT and CDR2 FQNNGV. Trimming at V came to 4 bases and at J to 2 bases, leaving 10 bases not matched to a gene. This CDR3 reads CASSSLLGRGPYEQYF. CDR3 DNA sequence: TGTGCCAGCAGCTCTCTTTTAGGCAGGGGGCCCTACGAGCAGTACTTC.

This chain joins TRBV6-5 and TRBJ1-2; 8 positions match TRBD1. J was trimmed by 12 bases and V by 6 bases; bases with no gene match: 18. CDR1 and CDR2 from the germline V gene are MNHEY and SVGAGI. CDR3 length: 15 residues. The CDR3 sequence is CASSSTDRGDYGDTF. DNA of the CDR3: TGTGCCAGCAGCTCCACCGACAGGGGCGATTACGGCGACACCTTC.

This clone has only one observation. Its ends do not fully match the called genes, so a read error is possible. The chain recombines TRBV19 with TRBJ1-1; 7 bases fit TRBD1. CDR3 length equals 16 residues. In germline, CDR1 is LNHDA, CDR2 SQIVND (reference sequence). The DNA of the CDR3 is TGTGCCGGTAGTATCTCCTGGGACAGAATGAACACTGAAGCTTTCTTT. This encodes CAGSISWDRMNTEAFF.